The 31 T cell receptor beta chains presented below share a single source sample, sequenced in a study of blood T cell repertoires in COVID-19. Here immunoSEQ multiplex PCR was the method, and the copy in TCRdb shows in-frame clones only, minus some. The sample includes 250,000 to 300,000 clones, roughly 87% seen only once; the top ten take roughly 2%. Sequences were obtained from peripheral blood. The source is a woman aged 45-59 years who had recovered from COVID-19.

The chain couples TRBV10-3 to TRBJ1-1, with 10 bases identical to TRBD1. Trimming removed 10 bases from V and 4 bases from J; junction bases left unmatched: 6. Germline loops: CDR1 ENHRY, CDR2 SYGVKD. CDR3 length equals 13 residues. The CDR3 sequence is CANGQGGSTEAFF. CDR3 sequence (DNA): TGTGCCAACGGACAGGGGGGATCCACTGAAGCTTTCTTT.

CDR3 DNA sequence: TGTGCCAGCAGCTTGGGGCCGGGGTTGGATGAGACCCAGTACTTC. This encodes CASSLGPGLDETQYF. The gene calls are TRBV5-4 and TRBJ2-5; perhaps TRBD2 as D (5 bases). This CDR3 is built from 15 residues. Germline CDR1 and CDR2: SGHNT and YYREEE (reference sequence). Trimming removed 0 bases at V and 5 bases at J, with 14 bases between. The complete variable domain, with remaining parts taken from reference TRBV5-4 and TRBJ2-5, reads ETGVTQSPTHLIKTRGQQVTLRCSSQSGHNTVSWYQQALGQGPQFIFQYYREEENGRGNFPPRFSGLQFPNYSSELNVNALELDDSALYLCASSLGPGLDETQYFGPGTRLLVL.

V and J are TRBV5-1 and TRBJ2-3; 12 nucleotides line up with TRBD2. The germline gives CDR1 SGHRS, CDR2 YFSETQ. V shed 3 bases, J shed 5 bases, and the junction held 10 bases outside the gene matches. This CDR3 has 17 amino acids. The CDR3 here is CASSSGLAGFPGDTQYF. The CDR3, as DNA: TGCGCCAGCAGCTCTGGACTAGCGGGATTCCCTGGAGATACGCAGTATTTT.

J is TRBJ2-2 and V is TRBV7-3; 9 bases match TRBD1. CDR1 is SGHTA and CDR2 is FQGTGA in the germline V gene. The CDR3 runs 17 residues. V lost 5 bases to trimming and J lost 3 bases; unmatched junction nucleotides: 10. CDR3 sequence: CASSRPPGTGHTGELFF. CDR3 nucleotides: TGTGCCAGCAGCCGACCCCCCGGGACAGGGCACACCGGGGAGCTGTTTTTT.

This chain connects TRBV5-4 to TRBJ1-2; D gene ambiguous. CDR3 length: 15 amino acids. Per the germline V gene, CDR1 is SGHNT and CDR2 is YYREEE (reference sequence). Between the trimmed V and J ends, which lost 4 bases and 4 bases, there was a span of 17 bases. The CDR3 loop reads CASSPELTVAYGYTF. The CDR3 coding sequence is TGTGCCAGCAGCCCCGAGCTCACAGTTGCCTATGGCTACACCTTC.

CDR3 nucleotides: TGTGCCAGCAGTCCCGGGACAGGGTACTACGAGCAGTACTTC. Residues: CASSPGTGYYEQYF. V gene TRBV6-5 combines with J gene TRBJ2-7; 9 positions match TRBD1. With V trimmed by 5 bases and J by 3 bases, 5 bases remained unmatched. The CDR3 runs to 14 residues. CDR1 and CDR2 from the germline V gene are MNHEY and SVGAGI.

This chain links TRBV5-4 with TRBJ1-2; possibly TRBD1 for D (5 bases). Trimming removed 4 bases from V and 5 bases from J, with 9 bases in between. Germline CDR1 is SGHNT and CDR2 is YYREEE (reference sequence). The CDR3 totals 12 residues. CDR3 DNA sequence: TGTGCCAGCAGCCTTAGGGGATATGGCTACACCTTC. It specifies CASSLRGYGYTF.

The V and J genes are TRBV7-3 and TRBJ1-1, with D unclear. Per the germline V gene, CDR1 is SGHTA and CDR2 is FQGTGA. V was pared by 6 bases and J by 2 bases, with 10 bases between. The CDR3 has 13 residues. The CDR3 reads CASRSDTNTEAFF. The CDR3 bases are TGTGCCAGCAGGTCCGACACTAACACTGAAGCTTTCTTT.

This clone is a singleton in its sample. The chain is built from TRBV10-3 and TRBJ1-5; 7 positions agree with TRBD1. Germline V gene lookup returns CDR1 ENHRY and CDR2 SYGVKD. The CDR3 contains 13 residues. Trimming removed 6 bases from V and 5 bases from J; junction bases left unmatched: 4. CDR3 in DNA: TGTGCCATCAGGGGGACAGCAGATCAGCCCCAGCATTTT. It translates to CAIRGTADQPQHF.

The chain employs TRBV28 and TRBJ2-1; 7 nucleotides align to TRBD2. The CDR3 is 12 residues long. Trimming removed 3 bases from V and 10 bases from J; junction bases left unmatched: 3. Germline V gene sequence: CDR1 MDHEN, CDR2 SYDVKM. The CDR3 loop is CASSLGSGEQFF. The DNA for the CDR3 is TGTGCCAGCAGTTTGGGTAGCGGGGAGCAGTTCTTC.

CDR3 protein: CASRDRGQGTEAFF. The CDR3 DNA reads TGTGCCAGCAGGGACAGGGGGCAGGGCACTGAAGCTTTCTTT. The rearrangement joins TRBV7-9 to TRBJ1-1; 11 nucleotides agree with TRBD1. Per the germline V gene, CDR1 is SEHNR and CDR2 is FQNEAQ (reference sequence). The length of the CDR3 is 14 residues. V shed 6 bases and J 4 bases; nucleotides not matched to a gene: 4. Drawing the rest from reference TRBV7-9 and TRBJ1-1, the complete variable domain is DTGVSQNPRHKITKRGQNVTFRCDPISEHNRLYWYRQTLGQGPEFLTYFQNEAQLEKSRLLSDRFSAERPKGSFSTLEIQRTEQGDSAMYLCASRDRGQGTEAFFGQGTRLTVV.

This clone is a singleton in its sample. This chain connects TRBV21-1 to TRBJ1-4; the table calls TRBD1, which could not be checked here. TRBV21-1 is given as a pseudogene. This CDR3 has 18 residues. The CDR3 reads CASSKLQSVGLTNEKLFF. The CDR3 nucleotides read TGTGCCAGCAGCAAACTTCAGTCGGTGGGGCTCACTAATGAAAAACTGTTTTTT.

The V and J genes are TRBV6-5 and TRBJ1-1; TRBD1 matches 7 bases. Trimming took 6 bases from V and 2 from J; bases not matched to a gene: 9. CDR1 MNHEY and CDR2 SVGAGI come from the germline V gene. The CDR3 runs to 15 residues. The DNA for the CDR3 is TGTGCCAGCAGCCCCCAGACAGGGAACAACACTGAAGCTTTCTTT. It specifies CASSPQTGNNTEAFF.

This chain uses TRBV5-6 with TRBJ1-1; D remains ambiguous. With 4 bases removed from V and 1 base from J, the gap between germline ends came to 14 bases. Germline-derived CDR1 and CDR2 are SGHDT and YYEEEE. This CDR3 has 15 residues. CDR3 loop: CASSRLRQANTEAFF. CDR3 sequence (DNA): TGTGCCAGCAGCCGCCTCCGTCAGGCGAACACTGAAGCTTTCTTT.

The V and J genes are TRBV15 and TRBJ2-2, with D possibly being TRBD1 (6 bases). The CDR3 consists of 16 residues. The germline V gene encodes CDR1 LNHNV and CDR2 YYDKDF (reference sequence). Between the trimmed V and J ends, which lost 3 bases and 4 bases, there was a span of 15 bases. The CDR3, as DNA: TGTGCCACCAGCAGCCAGGCAGGGGTGACCACCGGGGAGCTGTTTTTT. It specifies CATSSQAGVTTGELFF.

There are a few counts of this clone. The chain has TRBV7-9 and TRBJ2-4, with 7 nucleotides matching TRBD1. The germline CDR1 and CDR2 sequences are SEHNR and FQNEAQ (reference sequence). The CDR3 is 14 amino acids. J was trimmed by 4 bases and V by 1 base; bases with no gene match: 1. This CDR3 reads CASSLEGAKNIQYF. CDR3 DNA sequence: TGTGCCAGCAGCTTAGAGGGGGCTAAAAACATTCAGTACTTC.

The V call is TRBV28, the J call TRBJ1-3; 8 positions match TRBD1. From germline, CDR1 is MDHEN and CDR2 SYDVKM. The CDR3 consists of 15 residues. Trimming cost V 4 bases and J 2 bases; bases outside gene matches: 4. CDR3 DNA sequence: TGTGCCAGCAGTTACCGACAGGGGACTGGAAACACCATATATTTT. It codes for CASSYRQGTGNTIYF. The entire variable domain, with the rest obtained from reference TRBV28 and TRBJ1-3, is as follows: DVKVTQSSRYLVKRTGEKVFLECVQDMDHENMFWYRQDPGLGLRLIYFSYDVKMKEKGDIPEGYSVSREKKERFSLILESASTNQTSMYLCASSYRQGTGNTIYFGEGSWLTVV.

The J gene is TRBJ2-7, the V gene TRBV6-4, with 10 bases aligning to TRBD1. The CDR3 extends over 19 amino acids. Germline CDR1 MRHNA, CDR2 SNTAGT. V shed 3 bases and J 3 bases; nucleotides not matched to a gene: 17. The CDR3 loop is CASSDLRDRGRGGYYEQYF. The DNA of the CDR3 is TGTGCCAGCAGTGATCTCCGGGACAGGGGTCGAGGTGGGTACTACGAGCAGTACTTC.

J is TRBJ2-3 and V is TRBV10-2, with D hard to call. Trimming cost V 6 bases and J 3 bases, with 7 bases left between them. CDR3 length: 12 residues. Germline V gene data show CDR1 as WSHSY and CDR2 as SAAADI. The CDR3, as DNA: TGCGCCAGCAGCTCTATGACAGATACGCAGTATTTT. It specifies CASSSMTDTQYF.

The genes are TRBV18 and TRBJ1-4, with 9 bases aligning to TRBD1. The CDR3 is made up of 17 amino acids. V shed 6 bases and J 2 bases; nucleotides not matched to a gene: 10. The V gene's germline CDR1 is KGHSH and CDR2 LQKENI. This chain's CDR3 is CASSLSGTGITNEKLFF. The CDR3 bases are TGTGCCAGCTCGCTCTCCGGGACAGGGATTACTAATGAAAAACTGTTTTTT.

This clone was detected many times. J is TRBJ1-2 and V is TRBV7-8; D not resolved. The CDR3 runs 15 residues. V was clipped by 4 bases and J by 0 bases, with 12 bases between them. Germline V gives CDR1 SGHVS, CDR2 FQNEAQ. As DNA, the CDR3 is TGTGCCAGCAGCTCGCGGGAAGGAGCTAACTATGGCTACACCTTC. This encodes CASSSREGANYGYTF.

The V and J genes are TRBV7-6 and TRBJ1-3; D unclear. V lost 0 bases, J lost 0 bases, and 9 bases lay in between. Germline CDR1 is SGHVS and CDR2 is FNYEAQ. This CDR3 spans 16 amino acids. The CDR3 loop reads CASSLANRVSGNTIYF. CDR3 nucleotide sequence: TGTGCCAGCAGCTTAGCGAACCGGGTCTCTGGAAACACCATATATTTT.

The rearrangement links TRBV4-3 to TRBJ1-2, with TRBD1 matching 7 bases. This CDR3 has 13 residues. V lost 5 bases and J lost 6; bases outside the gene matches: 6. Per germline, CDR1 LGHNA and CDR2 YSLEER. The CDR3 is CASSETGDHGYTF. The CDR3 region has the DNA TGCGCCAGCAGCGAAACAGGGGACCATGGCTACACCTTC.

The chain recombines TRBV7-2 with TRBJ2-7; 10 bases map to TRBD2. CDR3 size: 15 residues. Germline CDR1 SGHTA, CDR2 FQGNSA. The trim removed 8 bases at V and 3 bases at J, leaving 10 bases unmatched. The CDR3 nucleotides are TGTGCCAGCGGCGAAAGCGGGGGGGCCCTCTACGAGCAGTACTTC. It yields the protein CASGESGGALYEQYF.

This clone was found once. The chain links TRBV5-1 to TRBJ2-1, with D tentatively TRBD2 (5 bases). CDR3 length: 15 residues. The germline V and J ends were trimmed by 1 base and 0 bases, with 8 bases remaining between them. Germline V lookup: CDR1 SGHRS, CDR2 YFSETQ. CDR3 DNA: TGCGCCAGCAGCTTGTCTGACTACTCCTACAATGAGCAGTTCTTC. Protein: CASSLSDYSYNEQFF.

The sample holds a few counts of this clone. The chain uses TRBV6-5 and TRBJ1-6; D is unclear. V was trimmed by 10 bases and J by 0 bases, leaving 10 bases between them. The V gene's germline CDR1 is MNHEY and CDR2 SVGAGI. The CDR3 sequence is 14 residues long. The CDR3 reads CAIGRSSYNSPLHF. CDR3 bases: TGTGCCATCGGTCGGAGCTCCTATAATTCACCCCTCCACTTT.

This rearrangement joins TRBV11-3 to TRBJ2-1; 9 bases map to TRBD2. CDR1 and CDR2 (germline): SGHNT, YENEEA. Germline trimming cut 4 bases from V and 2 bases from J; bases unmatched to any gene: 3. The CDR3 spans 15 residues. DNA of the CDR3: TGTGCCAGCAGCTCAGGGACTAGCCCCTACAATGAGCAGTTCTTC. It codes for CASSSGTSPYNEQFF.

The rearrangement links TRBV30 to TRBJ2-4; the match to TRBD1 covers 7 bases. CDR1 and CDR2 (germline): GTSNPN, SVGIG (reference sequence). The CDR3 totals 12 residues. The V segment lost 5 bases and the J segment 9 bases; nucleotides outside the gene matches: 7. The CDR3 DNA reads TGTGCCTGGGGTCAGGGGGATTCCATTCAGTACTTC. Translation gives CAWGQGDSIQYF.

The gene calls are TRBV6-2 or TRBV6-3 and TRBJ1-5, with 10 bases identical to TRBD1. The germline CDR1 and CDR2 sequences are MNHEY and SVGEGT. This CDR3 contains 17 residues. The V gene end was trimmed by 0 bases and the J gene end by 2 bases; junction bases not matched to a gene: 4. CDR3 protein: CASSYSDRGSGNQPQHF. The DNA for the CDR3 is TGTGCCAGCAGTTACTCGGACAGGGGGTCTGGCAATCAGCCCCAGCATTTT.

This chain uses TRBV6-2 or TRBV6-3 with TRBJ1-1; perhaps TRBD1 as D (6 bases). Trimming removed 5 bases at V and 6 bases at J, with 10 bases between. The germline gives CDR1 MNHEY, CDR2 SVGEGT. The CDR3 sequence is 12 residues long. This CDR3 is CASSPRQAEAFF. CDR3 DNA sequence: TGTGCCAGCAGTCCACGACAGGCTGAAGCTTTCTTT.

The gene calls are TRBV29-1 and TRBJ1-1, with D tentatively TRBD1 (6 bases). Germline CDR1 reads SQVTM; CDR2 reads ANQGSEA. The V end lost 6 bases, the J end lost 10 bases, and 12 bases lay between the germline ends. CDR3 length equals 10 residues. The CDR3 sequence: CSVWGPGAFF. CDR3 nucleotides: TGCAGCGTCTGGGGGCCCGGAGCTTTCTTT.